This TCR beta chain appears in the sequencing data of a study of blood T cell repertoires in COVID-19. The wider study: Whether acute or convalescent, the COVID-19 samples came from the United States, Italy and Spain. Sample material is recorded as cDNA or gDNA derived from T cells, B-cell-depleted T cells, or PBMCs.

Authors' methods: For nucleated cells, counts were estimated from reference gene primer amplification. The protocol was immunoSEQ multiplex PCR, while the TCRdb copy is restricted to in-frame clones and leaves out a portion. The V and J calls and clone size are taken from that table; D and trimming were inferred from the DNA. This sample has about 130,000 clones, with over 75% found just once. This clone came up a few times. Per the germline V gene, CDR1 is SGHTA and CDR2 is FQGNSA. Trimming took off 5 bases at V and 0 bases at J, with 11 bases between the two ends. The CDR3 spans 15 residues. The material sequenced was peripheral blood. The sequence was obtained from a woman aged 80 or older with acute or convalescent COVID-19. The genes are TRBV7-2 and TRBJ1-3, with D possibly being TRBD1 (5 bases). The CDR3 loop is CASSPDIFSGNTIYF. The CDR3 bases are TGTGCCAGCAGCCCGGACATCTTCTCTGGAAACACCATATATTTT.